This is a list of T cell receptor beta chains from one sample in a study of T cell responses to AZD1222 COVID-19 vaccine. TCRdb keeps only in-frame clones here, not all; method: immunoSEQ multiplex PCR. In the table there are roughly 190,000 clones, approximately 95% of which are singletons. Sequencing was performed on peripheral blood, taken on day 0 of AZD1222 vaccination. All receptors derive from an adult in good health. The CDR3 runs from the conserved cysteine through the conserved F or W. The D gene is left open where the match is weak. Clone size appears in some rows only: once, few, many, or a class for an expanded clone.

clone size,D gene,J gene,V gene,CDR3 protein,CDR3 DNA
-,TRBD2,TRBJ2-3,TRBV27,CASSQLAESTDTQYF,TGTGCCAGCAGCCAACTAGCGGAAAGCACAGATACGCAGTATTTT
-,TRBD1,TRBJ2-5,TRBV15,CATSDRGGLETQYF,TGTGCCACCAGCGACAGGGGGGGGCTTGAGACCCAGTACTTC
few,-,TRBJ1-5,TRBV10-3,CAISESRTADQPQHF,TGTGCCATCAGTGAGTCGAGAACAGCCGATCAGCCCCAGCATTTT
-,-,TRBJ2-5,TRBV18,CASHRQGKETQYF,TGTGCCAGCCACCGCCAGGGGAAAGAGACCCAGTACTTC
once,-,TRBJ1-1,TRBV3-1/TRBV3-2,CASSQGGDTEAFF,TGTGCCAGCAGCCAAGGAGGGGACACTGAAGCTTTCTTT
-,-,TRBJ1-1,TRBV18,CASSPGGVGTEAFF,TGTGCCAGCTCACCAGGGGGAGTAGGCACTGAAGCTTTCTTT
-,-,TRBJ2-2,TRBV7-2,CASSSPGDTNTGELFF,TGTGCCAGCAGCTCACCAGGGGACACGAACACCGGGGAGCTGTTTTTT
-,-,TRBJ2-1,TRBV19,CASSMRSGNYNEQFF,TGTGCCAGTAGTATGAGGTCGGGGAACTACAATGAGCAGTTCTTC
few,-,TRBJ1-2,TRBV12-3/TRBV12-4,CASSLTYGYTF,TGTGCCAGCAGTTTAACCTATGGCTACACCTTC
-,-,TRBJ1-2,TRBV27,CASSFGGLGYTF,TGTGCCAGCAGTTTTGGGGGGCTTGGCTACACCTTC
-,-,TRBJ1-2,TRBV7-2,CASSLREIGGYTF,TGTGCCAGCAGCTTAAGGGAGATCGGTGGCTACACCTTC
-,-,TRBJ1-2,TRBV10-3,CVTWADDNYGYTF,TGTGTCACTTGGGCGGACGATAACTATGGCTACACCTTC
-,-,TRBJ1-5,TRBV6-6,CASSYAAIEPQHF,TGTGCCAGCAGTTATGCCGCTATAGAGCCCCAGCATTTT
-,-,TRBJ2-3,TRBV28,CASSLPLLDTQYF,TGTGCCAGCAGTTTACCCTTATTAGATACGCAGTATTTT
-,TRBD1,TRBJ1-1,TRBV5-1,CASSIQGAEEAFF,TGCGCCAGCAGCATCCAGGGGGCGGAGGAAGCTTTCTTT
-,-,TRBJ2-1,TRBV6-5,CASSYSAEAYNEQFF,TGTGCCAGCAGTTACTCGGCGGAGGCCTACAATGAGCAGTTCTTC
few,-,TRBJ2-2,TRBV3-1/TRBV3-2,CASSPLGGAGETGELFF,TGTGCCAGCAGCCCCCTCGGTGGGGCAGGTGAGACCGGGGAGCTGTTTTTT
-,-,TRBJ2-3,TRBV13,CASSPGTGNTDTQYF,TGTGCCAGCAGCCCCGGGACGGGGAACACAGATACGCAGTATTTT
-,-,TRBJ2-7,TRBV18,CASSPRPWDEQYF,TGTGCCAGCTCACCACGGCCATGGGACGAGCAGTACTTC
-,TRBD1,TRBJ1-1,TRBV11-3,CASSLEGGGNTEAFF,TGTGCCAGCAGCTTAGAAGGAGGGGGCAACACTGAAGCTTTCTTT
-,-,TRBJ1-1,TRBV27,CASSSSYPTEAFF,TGTGCCAGCAGTTCGTCTTATCCCACTGAAGCTTTCTTT
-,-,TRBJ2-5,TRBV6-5,CASSYPAGRETQYF,TGTGCCAGCAGCTATCCCGCAGGGCGAGAGACCCAGTACTTC
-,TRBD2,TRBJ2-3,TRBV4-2,CASSVRLASSTDTQYF,TGTGCCAGCAGCGTCCGACTAGCGAGTAGCACAGATACGCAGTATTTT
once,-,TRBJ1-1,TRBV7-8,CASSRGGWNTEAFF,TGTGCCAGCAGTCGAGGGGGGTGGAACACTGAAGCTTTCTTT
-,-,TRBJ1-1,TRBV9,CASSVWGGTEAFF,TGTGCCAGCAGCGTATGGGGAGGGACTGAAGCTTTCTTT
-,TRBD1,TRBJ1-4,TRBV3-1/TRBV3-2,CASSQVGDRGEKLFF,TGTGCCAGCAGCCAAGTTGGGGACAGGGGTGAAAAACTGTTTTTT
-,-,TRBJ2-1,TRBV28,CASSLPLPGLLVF,TGTGCCAGCAGTTTACCCCTTCCCGGATTATTAGTCTTC
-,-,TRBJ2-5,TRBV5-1,CASSLVAGAQETQYF,TGCGCCAGCAGCTTGGTAGCCGGAGCCCAAGAGACCCAGTACTTC
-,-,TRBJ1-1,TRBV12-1,CASSPPVRRFMNTEAFF,TGTGCCAGCAGCCCACCGGTGAGACGATTCATGAACACTGAAGCTTTCTTT
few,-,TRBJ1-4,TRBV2,CASSDLGGTEKLFF,TGTGCCAGCAGTGATCTCGGGGGAACTGAAAAACTGTTTTTT
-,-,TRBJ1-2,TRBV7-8,CASRLPPAGALANYGYTF,TGTGCCAGCAGGCTGCCTCCCGCGGGGGCCTTGGCGAACTATGGCTACACCTTC
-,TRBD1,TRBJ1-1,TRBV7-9,CASSLDGRGLAEAFF,TGTGCCAGCAGCTTAGATGGCAGGGGGCTTGCTGAAGCTTTCTTT
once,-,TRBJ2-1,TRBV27,CAVGRGPSYNEQFF,TGTGCCGTCGGGCGTGGCCCGTCCTACAATGAGCAGTTCTTC
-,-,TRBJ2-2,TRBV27,CASSLRTPSATGELFF,TGTGCCAGCAGTTTACGGACCCCATCTGCCACCGGGGAGCTGTTTTTT
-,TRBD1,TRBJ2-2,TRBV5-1,CASRIGLGQGDTGELFF,TGCGCCAGCAGAATTGGGTTGGGACAGGGTGACACCGGGGAGCTGTTTTTT
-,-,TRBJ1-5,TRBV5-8,CATPKLPEYSNQPQHF,TGTGCCACCCCTAAACTGCCAGAATATAGCAATCAGCCCCAGCATTTT
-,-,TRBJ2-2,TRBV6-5,CASTRNTGELFF,TGTGCCAGCACAAGGAACACCGGGGAGCTGTTTTTT
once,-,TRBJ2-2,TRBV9,CASSKNTGELFF,TGTGCCAGCAGCAAGAACACCGGGGAGCTGTTTTTT
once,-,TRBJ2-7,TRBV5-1,CASSLEARSTYEQYF,TGCGCCAGCAGCTTGGAGGCCCGGAGCACCTACGAGCAGTACTTC
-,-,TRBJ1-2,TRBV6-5,CASSYGGSANYGYTF,TGTGCCAGCAGTTACGGTGGATCGGCTAACTATGGCTACACCTTC
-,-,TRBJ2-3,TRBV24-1,CATSDPRTVPDTQYF,TGTGCCACCAGTGACCCAAGGACGGTTCCAGATACGCAGTATTTT
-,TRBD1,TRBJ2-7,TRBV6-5,CASKRDRGGGYEQYF,TGTGCCAGCAAACGGGACAGGGGAGGCGGCTACGAGCAGTACTTC
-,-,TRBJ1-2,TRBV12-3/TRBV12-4,CASSLGRAGYTF,TGTGCCAGCAGTTTAGGAAGGGCAGGCTACACCTTC
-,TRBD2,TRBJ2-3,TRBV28,CASSLGSRGRGDTQYF,TGTGCCAGCAGTTTAGGTTCTCGGGGGAGGGGAGATACGCAGTATTTT
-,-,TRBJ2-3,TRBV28,CASSSLTDTQYF,TGTGCCAGCAGTTCCCTCACAGATACGCAGTATTTT
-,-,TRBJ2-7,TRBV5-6,CASSPEGSYEQYF,TGTGCCAGCAGCCCCGAAGGCTCCTACGAGCAGTACTTC